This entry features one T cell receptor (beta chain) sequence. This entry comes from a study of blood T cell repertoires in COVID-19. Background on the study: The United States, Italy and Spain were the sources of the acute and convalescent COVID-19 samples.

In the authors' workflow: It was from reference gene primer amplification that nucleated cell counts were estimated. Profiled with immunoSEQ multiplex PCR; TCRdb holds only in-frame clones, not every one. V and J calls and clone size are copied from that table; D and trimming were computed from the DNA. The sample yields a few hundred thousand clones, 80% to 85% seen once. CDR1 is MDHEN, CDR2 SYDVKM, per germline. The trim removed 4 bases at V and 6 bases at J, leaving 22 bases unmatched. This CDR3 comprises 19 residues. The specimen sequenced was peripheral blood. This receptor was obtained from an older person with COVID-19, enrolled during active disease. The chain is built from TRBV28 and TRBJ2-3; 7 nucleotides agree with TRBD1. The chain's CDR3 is CASSWKTKKRTGGGDTQYF. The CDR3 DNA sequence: TGTGCCAGCAGTTGGAAAACAAAAAAACGGACAGGCGGTGGGGATACGCAGTATTTT.